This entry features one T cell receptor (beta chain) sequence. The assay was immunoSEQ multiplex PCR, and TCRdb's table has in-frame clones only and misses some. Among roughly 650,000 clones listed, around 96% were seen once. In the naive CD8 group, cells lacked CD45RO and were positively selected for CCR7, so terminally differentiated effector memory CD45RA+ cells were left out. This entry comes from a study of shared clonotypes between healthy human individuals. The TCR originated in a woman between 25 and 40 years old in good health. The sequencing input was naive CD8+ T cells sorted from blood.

The DNA of the CDR3 is TGTGCCAGTAGTATTGACGGATTGGACTCCTACGAGCAGTACTTC. Amino acid sequence: CASSIDGLDSYEQYF. The chain couples TRBV19 to TRBJ2-7, with D hard to call. The V gene lost 3 bases and the J gene lost 0 bases, with 12 bases spanning the gap. The V gene's germline CDR1 is LNHDA and CDR2 SQIVND (reference sequence). The CDR3 totals 15 residues. Based on the CDR3 plus reference TRBV19 and TRBJ2-7, the full variable domain is DGGITQSPKYLFRKEGQNVTLSCEQNLNHDAMYWYRQDPGQGLRLIYYSQIVNDFQKGDIAEGYSVSREKKESFPLTVTSAQKNPTAFYLCASSIDGLDSYEQYFGPGTRLTVT.